This T cell receptor (beta chain) emerged from a study of blood T cell repertoires in COVID-19 (TCRdb year 2020). Background on the whole study: Collaborator samples came from the United States, Italy and Spain and covered acute and convalescent phases of COVID-19. The material from the prospective study consisted of cDNA or gDNA derived from T cells, B-cell-depleted T cells, or PBMCs. Subjects who had been exposed to COVID-19, were actively infected with it, or had recovered from it provided the deeply sampled blood TCRbeta repertoires that made up the dataset. The repertoires were made available in a free public database intended to serve as a resource for research on the immune response to SARS-CoV-2. Samples were obtained from the ongoing ImmuneRACE study (first 160 participants) and from 1,000 to 1,500 subjects provided by 6 global collaborators. A de-identified subject ID, COVID-19 status, age in years and sex were almost always included in the sample metadata. HLA class I and class II types, where available, came from metadata supplied by the sample provider rather than from assay-based typing. Overall study outcomes, separate from this receptor: Clinical and demographic metadata were provided uncurated, with the amount varying by source and participant.

From its cysteine to its phenylalanine, the CDR3 spans 13 amino acids. Kept here is only the CDR3 DNA, which spans 39 bases and is read in frame from base 1. Trimming removed 2 bases from V and 8 bases from J, leaving 13 bases between the germline ends. CDR1 is given as SQVTM and CDR2 as ANQGSEA, both from the germline V gene. On this clone: Its binding antigen is unknown. Per-base quality was not reported, and no clone a single base away is much larger than it.

The collaborating institutions used their own protocols to collect whole blood in K2EDTA tubes. For TCRbeta analysis, collaborators shipped samples in one of three forms: frozen whole blood, isolated PBMCs, or DNA extracted from either of those sample types. TCRbeta CDR3 regions were amplified from genomic DNA using the immunoSEQ Assay, a bias-controlled multiplex PCR. The authors' pipeline ran thus. The number of nucleated cells in each sample was estimated by amplification of reference gene primers within the assay. Sequence reads were collapsed and filtered to measure the absolute abundance of every unique TCRbeta CDR3 rearrangement. For each sample, productive Simpson clonality was calculated by taking the square root of Simpson's diversity index across productive rearrangements. What TCRdb holds here is the immuneACCESS table cut down to in-frame rearrangements. Part of the clones is not present; checked against another copy, under half of the missing clones reflect an unresolved V gene, and the others are unexplained. The V and J calls and clone size are taken from that table; D and trimming were inferred from the DNA. The sample contains a few hundred thousand clones, about 85% of them found a single time. More than 0.75% of the sample is held by the ten biggest clonotypes.

Sequenced input: peripheral blood. This receptor was identified in a middle-aged man with acute or convalescent COVID-19. The V gene is TRBV29-1 and the J gene is TRBJ2-1; a confident D gene designation cannot be given. The sequence in DNA is TGCAGCGTTGAATTTGCAGGAATATATGAGCAGTTCTTC. Translated, this gives CSVEFAGIYEQFF.